The 17 T cell receptor beta chains given below trace back to one sample, sequenced in a study of blood T cells in healthy people across ages. Primed by a sample-barcoded 5' primer and a J-beta primer mix, a second PCR proceeded for about 7 to 12 cycles. TCRdb reprocessed the 5' RACE reads via MiXCR and lists one record per CDR3 protein. This repertoire shows around 520,000 distinct CDR3 sequences, about 25% found once; its top ten account for about 3.3%. This sample also belongs to another study, concerning T cells of mothers and their children.

The sample consisted of blood. Source of these receptors: a boy aged 2 to 10 in good health.

At least ten counts were recorded for this clonotype. This chain joins TRBV29-1 and TRBJ1-2, with TRBD1 matching over 8 bases. The CDR3 has 14 amino acids. With 1 base clipped from V and 4 bases from J, the junction kept 5 bases outside the gene matches. Germline V gene data show CDR1 as SQVTM and CDR2 as ANQGSEA. The CDR3 nucleotides read TGCAGCGTTGAAGTTAATACAGGGGGCTATGGCTACACCTTC. This encodes CSVEVNTGGYGYTF.

The chain couples TRBV7-9 to TRBJ2-7; tentative D call: TRBD1 (6 bases). V shed 5 bases and J shed 3 bases, with 14 bases lying between them. Germline loops: CDR1 SEHNR, CDR2 FQNEAQ (reference sequence). The CDR3 length is 14 residues. This chain's CDR3 is CASSPPVQGYEQYF. The CDR3 region has the DNA TGTGCCAGCAGCCCCCCGGTACAGGGCTACGAGCAGTACTTC.

This clonotype was observed a few times. This chain joins TRBV4-1 and TRBJ1-2; no clear D. V lost 4 bases to trimming and J lost 3 bases, with 9 bases between them. The V gene's germline CDR1 is MGHRA and CDR2 YSYEKL. This CDR3 is built from 13 residues. The CDR3 reads CASSREIHYGYTF. The CDR3 region has the DNA TGCGCCAGCAGCCGGGAAATTCACTATGGCTACACCTTC.

This clonotype has only a few counts. A much more abundant neighbour one base away suggests this may be a read error. The chain links TRBV7-9 to TRBJ2-5; D uncertain. V lost 2 bases to trimming and J lost 13 bases, with 11 bases between them. Germline assignment: CDR1 SEHNR and CDR2 FQNEAQ (reference sequence). CDR3 length: 11 amino acids. DNA for the CDR3: TGTGCCAGCAGCTTAAACTACGAGCGGTACTTC. Translation gives CASSLNYERYF. Full variable domain (remainder filled in from reference TRBV7-9 and TRBJ2-5): DTGVSQNPRHKITKRGQNVTFRCDPISEHNRLYWYRQTLGQGPEFLTYFQNEAQLEKSRLLSDRFSAERPKGSFSTLEIQRTEQGDSAMYLCASSLNYERYFGPGTRLLVL.

The rearrangement uses TRBV29-1 and TRBJ2-3, with D unresolved. The ends were cut back, 8 bases at V and 5 bases at J, with 11 bases in the middle. This CDR3 is built from 11 residues. Germline V gives CDR1 SQVTM, CDR2 ANQGSEA. The CDR3 sequence is CSSQSGDTQYF. For the CDR3, the DNA is TGCAGCTCCCAAAGTGGAGATACGCAGTATTTT.

Only a few counts were recorded for this clonotype. The chain has TRBV7-8 and TRBJ2-2; TRBD1 aligns across 10 bases. The CDR3 is made up of 16 amino acids. Per germline, CDR1 SGHVS and CDR2 FQNEAQ. The V and J ends lost 6 bases and 4 bases, in that order; junction bases with no gene match: 8. CDR3 nucleotide sequence: TGTGCCAGCAGATCTAGACAGGGGGCGGGCACCGGGGAGCTGTTTTTT. This sequence encodes CASRSRQGAGTGELFF.

This clonotype has just a few counts. The rearrangement joins TRBV4-2 to TRBJ2-7; D remains unclear. The CDR3 runs to 13 residues. Germline V gene lookup returns CDR1 LGHNA and CDR2 YNFKEQ. V was shortened by 6 bases and J by 5 bases, with 14 bases between the two germline ends. The CDR3 reads CASSPPGVDEQYF. CDR3 nucleotide sequence: TGTGCCAGCAGTCCCCCGGGCGTCGACGAGCAGTACTTC.

This clonotype has more than one count but fewer than ten. This chain joins TRBV10-3 and TRBJ2-3; 10 positions agree with TRBD1. CDR3 length: 16 residues. Germline values: CDR1 ENHRY, CDR2 SYGVKD. Trimming cost V 6 bases and J 4 bases; bases outside gene matches: 10. CDR3 in amino acids: CAIRDPGQGFADTQYF. CDR3 bases: TGTGCCATCAGGGACCCGGGACAGGGGTTCGCAGATACGCAGTATTTT.

This clonotype was found many times. This chain links TRBV9 with TRBJ2-7; the D gene is possibly TRBD2 (5 bases). V lost 0 bases and J 3 bases, leaving 10 bases between the germline ends. This CDR3 contains 14 residues. The germline CDR1 and CDR2 sequences are SGDLS and YYNGEE. CDR3 nucleotides: TGTGCCAGCAGCGTAGCGGGGAGTTTCTACGAGCAGTACTTC. Translating gives CASSVAGSFYEQYF.

The chain combines TRBV6-5 with TRBJ2-7; TRBD2 might be the D (5 bases). Between the trimmed V and J ends, which lost 8 bases and 7 bases, there was a span of 12 bases. The CDR3 is 11 residues long. In germline, CDR1 is MNHEY, CDR2 SVGAGI. The CDR3 protein is CASGQTGEQYF. Here the CDR3 DNA reads TGTGCCAGCGGCCAAACGGGGGAGCAGTACTTC.

A few counts support this clonotype. This sequence joins TRBV19 and TRBJ2-1; the D is unclear. The DNA end lines up better with TRBJ2-7; the J call may be wrong. This CDR3 comprises 14 residues. The germline gives CDR1 LNHDA, CDR2 SQIVND (reference sequence). The CDR3 DNA sequence: TGTGCCAGTAGTCCTCGGTCGGGTTCCTACGAGCAGTACTTC. Protein product: CASSPRSGSYEQYF.

V usage is TRBV14 and J usage is TRBJ2-7; 12 bases agree with TRBD2. Near its end, the DNA agrees better with TRBJ2-1, so the J call may be wrong. The germline V gene has CDR1 SGHDN and CDR2 FVKESK. This CDR3 is built from 14 residues. Here the CDR3 reads CASSPRTSGEAQFF. CDR3 DNA: TGTGCCAGCAGCCCAAGGACTAGCGGGGAAGCCCAGTTCTTC.

As to this clonotype: The germline gene is not matched at one end of the junction; a read error may be the cause. The rearrangement joins TRBV5-1 to TRBJ2-4, with D hard to call. The length of the CDR3 is 16 residues. Germline V gene lookup returns CDR1 SGHRS and CDR2 YFSETQ. The CDR3 sequence is CAGSALTLGAKNIQYF. The DNA of the CDR3 is TGCGCCGGCAGCGCTTTAACTCTAGGGGCCAAAAACATTCAGTACTTC.

This clonotype was counted between two and nine times. The chain is built from TRBV7-6 and TRBJ2-3; D is unclear. Germline V CDR1 and CDR2: SGHVS, FNYEAQ. With 8 bases removed from V and 2 bases from J, the gap between germline ends came to 14 bases. The CDR3 sequence is 14 residues long. The CDR3 here is CASAVGITTDTQYF. CDR3 nucleotides: TGTGCCAGCGCCGTGGGGATCACCACAGATACGCAGTATTTT. Drawing the rest from reference TRBV7-6 and TRBJ2-3, the complete variable domain is GAGVSQSPRYKVTKRGQDVALRCDPISGHVSLYWYRQALGQGPEFLTYFNYEAQQDKSGLPNDRFSAERPEGSISTLTIQRTEQRDSAMYRCASAVGITTDTQYFGPGTRLTVL.

The chain is built from TRBV27 and TRBJ1-4, with 7 bases aligning to TRBD1. The V and J ends lost 3 bases and 4 bases, in that order; junction bases with no gene match: 14. Looked up from germline, CDR1 is MNHEY and CDR2 is SMNVEV (reference sequence). The CDR3 spans 18 residues. The CDR3 loop is CASSFQPRDRALNEKLFF. CDR3 DNA: TGTGCCAGCAGTTTTCAGCCCCGTGACAGGGCACTTAATGAAAAACTGTTTTTT.

This clonotype turned up a few times. The rearrangement links TRBV19 to TRBJ2-1, with no clear D. The CDR3 spans 15 residues. Trimming cost V 3 bases and J 9 bases, with 18 bases left between them. Germline V CDR1 and CDR2: LNHDA, SQIVND (reference sequence). The CDR3 loop is CASSIGSVPQGEQFF. The CDR3 region has the DNA TGTGCCAGTAGTATTGGCTCTGTCCCTCAAGGTGAGCAGTTCTTC.

This clonotype has more than one count but fewer than ten. The chain carries TRBV3-1 and TRBJ2-1; TRBD2 matches 8 bases. The J call is doubtful: the DNA matches TRBJ2-5 better. CDR1 and CDR2 from the germline V gene are LGHDT and YNNKEL (reference sequence). The CDR3 is made up of 18 amino acids. CDR3 in DNA: TGTGCCAGCAGCCATTCCGGGGTCGGGCTAGCGGGTCAAGAGACCCAGTACTTC. Its protein product is CASSHSGVGLAGQETQYF.